This T cell receptor beta chain derives from a study of PD-L1 blockade in urothelial cancer. Generated by immunoSEQ multiplex PCR, the TCRdb table keeps only in-frame clones and is missing some. The data contain 95,000 or so clones, more than 75% of them singletons. Germline CDR1 LNHNV, CDR2 YYDKDF (reference sequence). This CDR3 comprises 16 residues. V dropped 6 bases and J dropped 0 bases, with 17 bases sitting between them. This sample's time point: pretreatment peripheral blood. Sequencing used PBMCs, obtained around atezolizumab (anti-PD-L1) treatment. The chain carries TRBV15 and TRBJ1-2; tentative D call: TRBD1 (5 bases). The sequence was collected from a man aged 55 to 70 with urothelial cancer. The CDR3 nucleotides read TGTGCCACCAGGGATCAGGGTAGTCCCACTAACTATGGCTACACCTTC. Its translation: CATRDQGSPTNYGYTF.